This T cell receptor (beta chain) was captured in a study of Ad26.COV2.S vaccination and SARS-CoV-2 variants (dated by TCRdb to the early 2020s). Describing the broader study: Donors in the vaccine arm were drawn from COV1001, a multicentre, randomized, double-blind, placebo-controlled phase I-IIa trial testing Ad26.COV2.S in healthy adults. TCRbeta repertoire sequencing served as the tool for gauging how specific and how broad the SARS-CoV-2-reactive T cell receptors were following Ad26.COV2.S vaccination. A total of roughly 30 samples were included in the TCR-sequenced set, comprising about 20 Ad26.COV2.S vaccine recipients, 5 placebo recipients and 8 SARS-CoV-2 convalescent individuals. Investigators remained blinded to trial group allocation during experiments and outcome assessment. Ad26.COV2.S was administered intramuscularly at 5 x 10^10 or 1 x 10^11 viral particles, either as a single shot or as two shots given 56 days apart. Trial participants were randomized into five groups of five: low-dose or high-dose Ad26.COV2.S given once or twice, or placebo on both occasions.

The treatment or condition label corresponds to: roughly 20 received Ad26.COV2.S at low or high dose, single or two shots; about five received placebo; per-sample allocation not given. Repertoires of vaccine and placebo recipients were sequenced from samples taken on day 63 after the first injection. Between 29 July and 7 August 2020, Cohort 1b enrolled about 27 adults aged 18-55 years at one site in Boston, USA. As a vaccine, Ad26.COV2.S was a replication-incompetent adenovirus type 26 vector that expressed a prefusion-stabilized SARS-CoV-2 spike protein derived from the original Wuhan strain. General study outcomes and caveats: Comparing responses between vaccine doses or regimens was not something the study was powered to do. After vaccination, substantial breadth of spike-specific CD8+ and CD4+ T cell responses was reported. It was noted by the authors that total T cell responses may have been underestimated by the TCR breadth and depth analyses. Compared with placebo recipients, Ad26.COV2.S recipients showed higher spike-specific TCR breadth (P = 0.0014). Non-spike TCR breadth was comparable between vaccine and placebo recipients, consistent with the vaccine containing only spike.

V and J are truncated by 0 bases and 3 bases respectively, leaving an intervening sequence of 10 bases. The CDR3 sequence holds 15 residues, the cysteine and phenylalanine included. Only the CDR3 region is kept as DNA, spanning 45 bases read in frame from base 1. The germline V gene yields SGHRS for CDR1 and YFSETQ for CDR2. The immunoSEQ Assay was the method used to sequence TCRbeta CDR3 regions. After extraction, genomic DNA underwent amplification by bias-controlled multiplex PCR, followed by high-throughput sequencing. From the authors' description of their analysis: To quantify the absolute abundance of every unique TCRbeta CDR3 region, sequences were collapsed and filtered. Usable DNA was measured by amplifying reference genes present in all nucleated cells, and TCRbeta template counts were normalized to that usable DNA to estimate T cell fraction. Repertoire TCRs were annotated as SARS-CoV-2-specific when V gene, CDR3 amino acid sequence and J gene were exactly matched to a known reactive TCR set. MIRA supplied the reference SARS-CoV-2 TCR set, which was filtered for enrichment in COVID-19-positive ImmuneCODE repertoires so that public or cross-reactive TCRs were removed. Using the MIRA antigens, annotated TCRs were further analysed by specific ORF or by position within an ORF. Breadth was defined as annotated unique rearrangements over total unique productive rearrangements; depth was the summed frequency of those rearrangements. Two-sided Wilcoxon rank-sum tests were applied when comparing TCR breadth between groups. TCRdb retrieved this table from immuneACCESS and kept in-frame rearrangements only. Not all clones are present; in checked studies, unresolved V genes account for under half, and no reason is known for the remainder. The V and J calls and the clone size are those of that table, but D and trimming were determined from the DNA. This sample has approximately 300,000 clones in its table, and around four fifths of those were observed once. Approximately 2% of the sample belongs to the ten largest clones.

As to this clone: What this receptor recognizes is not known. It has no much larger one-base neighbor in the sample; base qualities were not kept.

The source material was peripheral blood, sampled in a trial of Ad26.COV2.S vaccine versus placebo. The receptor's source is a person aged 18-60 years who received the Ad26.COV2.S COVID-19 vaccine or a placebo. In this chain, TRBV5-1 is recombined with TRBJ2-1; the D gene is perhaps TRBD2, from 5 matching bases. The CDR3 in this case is CASSLASGRYNEQFF. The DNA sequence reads TGCGCCAGCAGCTTGGCGAGCGGCCGCTACAATGAGCAGTTCTTC.